This T cell receptor beta chain was identified during a study of regulatory T cells in long-lasting Graves disease. General observations from the study: Reduced TCR diversity was observed in persistent Graves' patients versus newly diagnosed patients.

iRepertoire HTBI primers and Arm-PCR of CDR3 regions built TCR beta libraries. TCRdb processed the multiplex PCR reads anew with MiXCR; each CDR3 protein has one entry. The sample has 350,000 to 450,000 distinct CDR3 sequences, over 15% seen once; the top ten hold roughly 29%. The table lists this clonotype with a few counts. Its antigen is currently unknown. The time point is: newly diagnosed GD, antithyroid drugs for less than 3 months. The TCR library was made from RNA extracted from PBMCs. The sample also formed part of further work on T cells in Graves' hyperthyroidism and ophthalmopathy. This second study says: Hyperthyroidism of Graves' type that showed no ophthalmopathy progression within 18 months was stable. Hyperthyroidism, newly diagnosed and lasting under 2 months, affected patients aged 18 to 65. The TCR CDR3 first-round RT-PCR relied on the HTBI primer set.

The specimen was peripheral blood mononuclear cells (PBMCs), collected at new diagnosis, from a patient treated with antithyroid drugs. The receptor was derived from a man between 35 and 55 years old with Graves disease.

CDR3: CATSDPKRGDYEQYF. The CDR3 DNA reads as TGTGCCACCAGTGACCCCAAGCGGGGCGATTACGAGCAGTACTTC. This rearrangement joins TRBV24-1 to TRBJ2-7; 7 bases map to TRBD2. This CDR3 has 15 residues. The V gene end was trimmed by 4 bases and the J gene end by 4 bases; junction bases not matched to a gene: 9. Looked up from germline, CDR1 is KGHDR and CDR2 is SFDVKD.